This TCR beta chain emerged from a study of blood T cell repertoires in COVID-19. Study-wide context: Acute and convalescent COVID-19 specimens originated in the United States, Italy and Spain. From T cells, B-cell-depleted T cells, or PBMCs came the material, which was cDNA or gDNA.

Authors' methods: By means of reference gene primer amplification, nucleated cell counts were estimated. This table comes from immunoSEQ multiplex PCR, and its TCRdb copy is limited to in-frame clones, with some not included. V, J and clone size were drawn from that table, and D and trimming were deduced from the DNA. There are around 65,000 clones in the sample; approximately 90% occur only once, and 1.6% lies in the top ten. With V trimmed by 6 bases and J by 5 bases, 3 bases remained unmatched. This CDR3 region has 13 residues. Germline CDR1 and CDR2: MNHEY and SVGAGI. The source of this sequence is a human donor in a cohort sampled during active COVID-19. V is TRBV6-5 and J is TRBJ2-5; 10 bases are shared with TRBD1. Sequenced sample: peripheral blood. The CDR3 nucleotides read TGTGCCAGCAGGACAGGGGGCTTGGAGACCCAGTACTTC. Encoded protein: CASRTGGLETQYF.